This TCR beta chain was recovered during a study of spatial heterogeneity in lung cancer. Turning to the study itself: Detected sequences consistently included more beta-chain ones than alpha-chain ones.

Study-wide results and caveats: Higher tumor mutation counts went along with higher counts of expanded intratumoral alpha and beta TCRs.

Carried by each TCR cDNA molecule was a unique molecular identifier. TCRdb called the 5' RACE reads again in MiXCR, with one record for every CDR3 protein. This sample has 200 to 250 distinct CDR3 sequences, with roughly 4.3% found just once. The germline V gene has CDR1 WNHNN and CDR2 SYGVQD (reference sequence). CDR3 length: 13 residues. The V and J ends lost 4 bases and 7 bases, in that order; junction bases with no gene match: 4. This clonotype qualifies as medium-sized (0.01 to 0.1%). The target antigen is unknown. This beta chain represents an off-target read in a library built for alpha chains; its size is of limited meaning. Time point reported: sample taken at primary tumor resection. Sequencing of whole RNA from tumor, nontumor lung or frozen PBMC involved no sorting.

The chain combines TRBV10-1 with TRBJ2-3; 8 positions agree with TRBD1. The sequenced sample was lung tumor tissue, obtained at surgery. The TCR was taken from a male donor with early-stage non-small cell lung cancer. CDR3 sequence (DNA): TGCGCCAGCAGTGGAGGGACAGGCCATACGCAGTATTTT. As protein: CASSGGTGHTQYF.